The 28 T cell receptor beta chains below all came from one sample that was sequenced in a study of T cells in Graves' hyperthyroidism and ophthalmopathy. TCR beta CDR3 regions were amplified from RNA transcripts. Researchers ran a first-round RT-PCR on the TCR CDR3 using the HTBI primer set. A single record per CDR3 protein comes from TCRdb applying MiXCR to the multiplex PCR reads. The sample has some 460,000 distinct CDR3 sequences; 15% to 18% are singletons. The sample taken for sequencing was blood. The receptors come from a woman aged 18-35 years with Graves' hyperthyroidism.

This clonotype was recorded many times. V usage is TRBV7-8 and J usage is TRBJ2-3, with D unresolved. This CDR3 is 13 amino acids long. Germline-derived CDR1 and CDR2 are SGHVS and FQNEAQ. V lost 2 bases and J lost 5, with 8 bases in between. CDR3 residues: CASSLSGVDTQYF. The CDR3 DNA reads TGTGCCAGCAGCTTATCTGGGGTAGATACGCAGTATTTT.

This rearrangement joins TRBV5-1 to TRBJ2-7; the match to TRBD1 covers 9 bases. Germline CDR1 and CDR2: SGHRS and YFSETQ. The CDR3 loop spans 12 amino acids. J gave up 2 bases and V 8 bases, and 2 bases lay outside the gene matches. CDR3 sequence reads: CASYRGPYEQYF. The CDR3 region has the DNA TGCGCCAGTTACAGGGGGCCCTACGAGCAGTACTTC.

The gene calls are TRBV5-6 and TRBJ2-7, with unresolved D. The CDR3 spans 13 residues. In germline, CDR1 is SGHDT, CDR2 YYEEEE. With 0 bases removed from V and 4 bases from J, the gap between germline ends came to 8 bases. The CDR3: CASSLAHGYEQYF. Here the CDR3 DNA reads TGTGCCAGCAGCTTGGCTCACGGTTACGAGCAGTACTTC.

In its sample, this clonotype was seen many times. The V gene is TRBV3-1, the J gene TRBJ2-1; 10 bases are a match to TRBD2. Trimming removed 0 bases from V and 6 bases from J; junction bases left unmatched: 11. This CDR3 is 18 amino acids long. Germline values: CDR1 LGHDT, CDR2 YNNKEL (reference sequence). The CDR3 bases are TGTGCCAGCAGCCAAGATAGTTTATGGCTAGCGGGGGTCAATGAGCAGTTCTTC. Its translation is CASSQDSLWLAGVNEQFF.

The chain has TRBV11-2 and TRBJ2-5; either TRBD1 or TRBD2 may fit D (6 bases each). The germline V gene encodes CDR1 SGHAT and CDR2 FQNNGV. The CDR3 loop spans 15 amino acids. Trimming took off 2 bases at V and 4 bases at J, with 14 bases between the two ends. The DNA for the CDR3 is TGTGCCAGCAGCTTACGCCGGAGGGGGACAGAGACCCAGTACTTC. This encodes CASSLRRRGTETQYF.

This sequence joins TRBV2 and TRBJ1-1; D not resolved. With 4 bases removed from V and 8 bases from J, the gap between germline ends came to 5 bases. Looked up from germline, CDR1 is SNHLY and CDR2 is FYNNEI. The CDR3 is 10 amino acids. The CDR3 DNA reads TGTGCCAGCAGTGTCCGGGAAGCTTTCTTT. Its protein product is CASSVREAFF.

This clonotype was picked up many times. The chain employs TRBV20-1 and TRBJ1-1, with 8 bases lining up with TRBD1. V lost 1 base, J lost 3 bases, and 4 bases stayed unmatched. CDR1 and CDR2 from the germline V gene are DFQATT and SNEGSKA (reference sequence). The CDR3 is made up of 14 amino acids. In DNA, the CDR3 is TGCAGTGCTAGAGGTGGGACAGGCTACACTGAAGCTTTCTTT. This encodes CSARGGTGYTEAFF.

This clonotype was counted at least ten times. The rearrangement uses TRBV6-1 and TRBJ1-1; D possibly corresponds to TRBD1 (6 bases). The germline CDR1 and CDR2 sequences are MNHNS and SASEGT. This CDR3 has 14 amino acids. V was cut by 6 bases and J by 4 bases, with 15 bases left in between. The chain's CDR3 is CASRSQGPGTEAFF. CDR3 DNA: TGTGCCAGCAGATCACAGGGACCGGGCACTGAAGCTTTCTTT.

This clonotype was seen ten or more times. J is TRBJ2-7 and V is TRBV28; TRBD2 aligns across 11 bases. The CDR3 runs 15 residues. Germline assignment: CDR1 MDHEN and CDR2 SYDVKM. V lost 6 bases and J lost 2; bases outside the gene matches: 6. The CDR3 here is CASRMTSGNAYEQYF. DNA for the CDR3: TGTGCCAGCAGGATGACTAGCGGGAATGCCTACGAGCAGTACTTC. Drawing the rest from reference TRBV28 and TRBJ2-7, the complete variable domain is DVKVTQSSRYLVKRTGEKVFLECVQDMDHENMFWYRQDPGLGLRLIYFSYDVKMKEKGDIPEGYSVSREKKERFSLILESASTNQTSMYLCASRMTSGNAYEQYFGPGTRLTVT.

The chain uses TRBV10-3 and TRBJ1-1, with TRBD1 as a possible D gene (5 bases). CDR1 and CDR2 from the germline V gene are ENHRY and SYGVKD. Trimming removed 0 bases from V and 5 bases from J, with 10 bases in between. The CDR3 is 14 residues long. The CDR3 protein is CAISESAGRTEAFF. The CDR3 DNA is TGTGCCATCAGTGAGTCCGCGGGGCGAACTGAAGCTTTCTTT.

The chain has TRBV11-2 and TRBJ2-1; TRBD2 agrees at 11 bases. Germline CDR1 reads SGHAT; CDR2 reads FQNNGV. The CDR3 consists of 17 residues. J lost 9 bases, V lost 5 bases, and 15 bases had no gene match. The CDR3 loop is CASSPGLAAMRGGEQFF. The CDR3 nucleotides read TGTGCCAGCAGCCCGGGACTAGCGGCTATGAGGGGGGGTGAGCAGTTCTTC.

The sample holds many counts of this clonotype. The rearrangement uses TRBV7-2 and TRBJ2-3; 9 bases line up with TRBD2. The germline V gene has CDR1 SGHTA and CDR2 FQGNSA. The CDR3 covers 14 residues. V lost 3 bases to trimming and J lost 4 bases; unmatched junction nucleotides: 2. The DNA of the CDR3 is TGTGCCAGCAGCTTGGCGGGGGGGTCAGATACGCAGTATTTT. Translated, it gives CASSLAGGSDTQYF.

V gene TRBV10-1 combines with J gene TRBJ2-1, with D tentatively TRBD1 (6 bases). The V end was cut by 1 base, the J end by 7 bases, with 20 bases between. Looked up from germline, CDR1 is WNHNN and CDR2 is SYGVQD (reference sequence). CDR3 length: 17 amino acids. The CDR3 spells CASSEYLGTRLGNEQFF. DNA of the CDR3: TGCGCCAGCAGTGAGTACCTGGGGACACGTCTAGGGAATGAGCAGTTCTTC.

In its sample, this clonotype was seen many times. This chain links TRBV7-2 with TRBJ2-1, with TRBD2 matching 10 bases. This CDR3 region has 15 residues. V lost 4 bases, J lost 3 bases, and 3 bases stayed unmatched. The germline gives CDR1 SGHTA, CDR2 FQGNSA. This chain's CDR3 is CASSSSGGVYNEQFF. CDR3 sequence (DNA): TGTGCCAGCAGCTCGAGCGGGGGGGTCTACAATGAGCAGTTCTTC.

Of note for this clonotype: A read error is possible here, since a much larger clone lies one base away. This is likely a read error, given that the CDR3 carries no conserved phenylalanine or tryptophan at its end. The gene calls are TRBV12-3 or TRBV12-4 and TRBJ1-1; weak D call: TRBD1 (5 bases). The germline V and J ends were trimmed by 7 bases and 4 bases, with 16 bases remaining between them. This CDR3 is 14 amino acids long. CDR3 nucleotides: TGTGCCAGCACCAAAAGGTCAGGGACCACTGAAGCTTTCCTT. This encodes CASTKRSGTTEAFL.

The chain combines TRBV28 with TRBJ1-1, with D maybe TRBD1 (6 bases). The V end lost 9 bases, the J end lost 1 base, and 12 bases lay between the germline ends. The CDR3 sequence is 13 residues long. Germline V gene lookup returns CDR1 MDHEN and CDR2 SYDVKM. The CDR3: CASGGTPNTEAFF. The CDR3 DNA is TGTGCCAGTGGGGGGACACCGAACACTGAAGCTTTCTTT.

This clonotype came up many times. The rearrangement uses TRBV28 and TRBJ2-3, with no clear D. The CDR3 totals 13 residues. V shed 5 bases and J shed 2 bases, with 8 bases lying between them. Germline V gene data show CDR1 as MDHEN and CDR2 as SYDVKM. The CDR3 coding sequence is TGTGCCAGCAGTCTAGGGCCCACAGATACGCAGTATTTT. It is translated as CASSLGPTDTQYF.

There are a few counts of this clonotype. Mismatch with germline at one junction end may stem from a read error. The rearrangement links TRBV7-2 to TRBJ2-2; D may be TRBD2 (5 bases). The CDR3 runs to 12 residues. Germline loops: CDR1 SGHTA, CDR2 FQGNSA. CDR3 DNA sequence: TGTGCCAGGGGCGGAGTGACCGGGAAGCTGTTTTTT. This sequence encodes CARGGVTGKLFF.

Many counts were recorded for this clonotype. V is TRBV7-2 and J is TRBJ2-7, with 8 bases that match TRBD2. The CDR3 extends over 16 amino acids. Germline assignment: CDR1 SGHTA and CDR2 FQGNSA. The trim removed 1 base at V and 3 bases at J, leaving 8 bases unmatched. For the CDR3, the DNA is TGTGCCAGCAGCTTAGGAGCCGGCGGGAGGATCTACGAGCAGTACTTC. As protein: CASSLGAGGRIYEQYF.

This clonotype was seen a few times. The chain uses TRBV19 and TRBJ1-1, with no clear D. The CDR3 is 14 amino acids. V lost 1 base and J 1 base, leaving 7 bases between the germline ends. Germline CDR1 reads LNHDA; CDR2 reads SQIVND (reference sequence). The CDR3 nucleotides read TGTGCCAGTAGTATAGGACCGGGGAACACTGAAGCTTTCTTT. Amino acid sequence: CASSIGPGNTEAFF.

This clonotype was counted a few times. V is TRBV5-4 and J is TRBJ2-3, with D possibly TRBD1 on 5 matching bases. The CDR3 sequence is 14 residues long. Looked up from germline, CDR1 is SGHNT and CDR2 is YYREEE (reference sequence). The V end lost 0 bases, the J end lost 4 bases, and 9 bases lay between the germline ends. The CDR3 coding sequence is TGTGCCAGCAGCTTGGAGGCAGGGCCAGATACGCAGTATTTT. It encodes CASSLEAGPDTQYF.

Many counts were recorded for this clonotype. The chain carries TRBV5-8 and TRBJ1-1, with no clear D. The V gene lost 10 bases and the J gene lost 2 bases, with 21 bases spanning the gap. There are 15 residues in the CDR3. CDR1 is SGHTS, CDR2 YDEGEE, per germline. The CDR3 DNA reads as TGTGCCTCCGCCTCTGGGGTTCTGCTTAACACTGAAGCTTTCTTT. Amino acid sequence: CASASGVLLNTEAFF.

Ten or more counts support this clonotype. The chain joins TRBV2 to TRBJ1-2; D perhaps matches TRBD1 (6 bases). Germline V CDR1 and CDR2: SNHLY, FYNNEI. The CDR3 contains 15 residues. With 6 bases removed from V and 0 bases from J, the gap between germline ends came to 14 bases. In nucleotides, the CDR3 is TGTGCCAGCAGGGGACAAACTAACCCTAACTATGGCTACACCTTC. Translation gives CASRGQTNPNYGYTF. The full variable domain, rest sourced from reference TRBV2 and TRBJ1-2, is EPEVTQTPSHQVTQMGQEVILRCVPISNHLYFYWYRQILGQKVEFLVSFYNNEISEKSEIFDDQFSVERPDGSNFTLKIRSTKLEDSAMYFCASRGQTNPNYGYTFGSGTRLTVV.

This clonotype was observed at least ten times. This chain joins TRBV28 and TRBJ2-1, with D perhaps matching TRBD2 (5 bases). The CDR3 has 14 amino acids. Trimming shortened V by 2 bases and J by 12 bases, and 17 bases separated the two germline ends. Germline V lookup: CDR1 MDHEN, CDR2 SYDVKM. The CDR3 reads CASSLRTGSHGQFF. CDR3 DNA: TGTGCCAGCAGTTTACGGACTGGGTCGCACGGGCAGTTCTTC.

The rearrangement uses TRBV6-2 or TRBV6-3 and TRBJ2-1, with 10 bases that match TRBD2. V shed 6 bases, J shed 3 bases, and the junction held 8 bases outside the gene matches. Germline CDR1 is MNHEY and CDR2 is SVGEGT. The CDR3 consists of 16 residues. CDR3 DNA: TGTGCCAGCAGCATTCCCCTAGCGGGGGACTACAATGAGCAGTTCTTC. Its translation: CASSIPLAGDYNEQFF.

This clonotype occurred many times. The J gene is TRBJ2-5, the V gene TRBV7-9; possible D gene TRBD2, 6 bases. V gave up 4 bases and J gave up 8 bases, with 17 bases separating them. This CDR3 region has 14 residues. Germline values: CDR1 SEHNR, CDR2 FQNEAQ (reference sequence). The CDR3 spells CASSSTTRGFTQYF. The DNA for the CDR3 is TGTGCCAGCAGCTCAACGACTAGAGGATTCACCCAGTACTTC.

This clonotype was observed a handful of times. V and J are TRBV7-8 and TRBJ2-3; no clear D. The ends were cut back, 2 bases at V and 0 bases at J, with 15 bases in the middle. CDR3 size: 17 residues. In germline, CDR1 is SGHVS, CDR2 FQNEAQ. As DNA, the CDR3 is TGTGCCAGCAGCTTAACTTCGGAGCTTACTAGCACAGATACGCAGTATTTT. Translated: CASSLTSELTSTDTQYF.

CDR3 in amino acids: CASNPGINTEAFF. CDR3 coding DNA: TGTGCCAGCAACCCAGGAATAAACACTGAAGCTTTCTTT. This sequence joins TRBV6-1 and TRBJ1-1; D call uncertain. Trimming removed 7 bases at V and 2 bases at J, with 11 bases between. In germline, CDR1 is MNHNS, CDR2 SASEGT. The CDR3 contains 13 residues.